This T cell receptor beta chain originates from a study of glioma-infiltrating T cells after dendritic cell vaccination. About the study: Autologous tumor lysate was loaded overnight onto monocyte-derived dendritic cells grown seven days with IL-4 and GM-CSF.

About this clone itself: The same CDR3 arises from other DNA sequences in this sample as well.

Trimming removed 2 bases from V and 5 bases from J, with 11 bases in between. The CDR3 runs 15 residues. From germline, CDR1 is SGHDT and CDR2 YYEEEE. Time point: after dendritic cell vaccination, including at tumor progression/relapse. Fresh-frozen tumor tissue and more than two years of survival data were available for all. Method: immunoSEQ multiplex PCR; TCRdb's copy keeps in-frame clones and lacks some. The table has roughly 100,000 clones, 90% seen once. The input for sequencing was blood, taken after dendritic cell vaccination. The clonotype originates from a human donor with glioblastoma. The chain carries TRBV5-6 and TRBJ1-6; D call uncertain. The CDR3 nucleotides are TGTGCCAGCAGCTTCGAGGGAGTAGATAATTCACCCCTCCACTTT. This sequence encodes CASSFEGVDNSPLHF. Full variable domain (missing parts from reference TRBV5-6 and TRBJ1-6): DAGVTQSPTHLIKTRGQQVTLRCSPKSGHDTVSWYQQALGQGPQFIFQYYEEEERQRGNFPDRFSGHQFPNYSSELNVNALLLGDSALYLCASSFEGVDNSPLHFGNGTRLTVT.